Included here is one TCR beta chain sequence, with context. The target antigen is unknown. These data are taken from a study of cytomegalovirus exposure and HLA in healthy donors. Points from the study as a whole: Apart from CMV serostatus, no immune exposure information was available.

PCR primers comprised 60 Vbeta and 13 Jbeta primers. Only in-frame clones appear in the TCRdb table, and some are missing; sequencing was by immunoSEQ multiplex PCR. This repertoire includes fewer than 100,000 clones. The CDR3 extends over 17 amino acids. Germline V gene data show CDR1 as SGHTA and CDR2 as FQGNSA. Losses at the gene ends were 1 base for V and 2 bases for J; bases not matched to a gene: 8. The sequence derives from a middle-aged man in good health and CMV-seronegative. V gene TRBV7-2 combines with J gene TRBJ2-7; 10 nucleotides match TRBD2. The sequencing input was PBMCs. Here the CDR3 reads CASSLESRTSGTYEQYF. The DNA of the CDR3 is TGTGCCAGCAGCTTAGAATCCCGGACTAGCGGTACCTACGAGCAGTACTTC.